The rows below give T cell receptor beta chains drawn from one sample of a study of shared clonotypes between healthy human individuals. Here immunoSEQ multiplex PCR was the method, and the copy in TCRdb shows in-frame clones only, minus some. This table has about 1.1 million clones, around 82% appearing once. Sample: memory CD4+ T cells from PBMCs. The receptors shown here come from a man aged 18 to 35 in good health. Some clones in this sample may be carry-over from other donors' samples. Both conserved end residues are part of each CDR3.

j_call: TRBJ2-7
v_call: TRBV5-1
cdr3_aa: CASSYNRDSSYEQYF

j_call: TRBJ1-2
v_call: TRBV18
cdr3_aa: CASSPGFQGHGYTF

j_call: TRBJ2-7
v_call: TRBV1
cdr3_aa: CTSSQVGLAGSEQYF

j_call: TRBJ2-3
v_call: TRBV7-2
cdr3_aa: CASSLGAFTDTQYF

j_call: TRBJ2-7
v_call: TRBV11-1
cdr3_aa: CASSTGTGISYF

j_call: TRBJ2-5
v_call: TRBV4-2
cdr3_aa: CASSQTWRTTDARKETQYF

j_call: TRBJ1-2
v_call: TRBV18
cdr3_aa: CASSPNREDYGYTF

j_call: TRBJ2-7
v_call: TRBV5-1
cdr3_aa: CASSLTADLEQYF

j_call: TRBJ1-5
v_call: TRBV18
cdr3_aa: CASSPRGVRGQPQHF

j_call: TRBJ1-3
v_call: TRBV4-1
cdr3_aa: CASRQIATSGNTIYF

j_call: TRBJ2-6
v_call: TRBV30
cdr3_aa: CAWGRSGANVLTF

j_call: TRBJ2-7
v_call: TRBV5-6
cdr3_aa: CASSPGTGAYEQYF

j_call: TRBJ2-3
v_call: TRBV5-1
cdr3_aa: CASSPIGEASGTQYF

j_call: TRBJ2-2
v_call: TRBV6-1
cdr3_aa: CATFLLRGVGELFF

j_call: TRBJ2-1
v_call: TRBV7-8
cdr3_aa: CASSAREGDNEQFF

j_call: TRBJ1-1
v_call: TRBV11-3
cdr3_aa: CASSPTRGSEAFF

j_call: TRBJ2-1
v_call: TRBV27
cdr3_aa: CASSLIRTGYNEQFF

j_call: TRBJ1-2
v_call: TRBV29-1
cdr3_aa: CSVGPGPNYGYTF

j_call: TRBJ1-5
v_call: TRBV6-6
cdr3_aa: CASSYSTNQPQHF

j_call: TRBJ1-1
v_call: TRBV10-3
cdr3_aa: CAIGRLGDTEAFF

j_call: TRBJ2-6
v_call: TRBV6-1
cdr3_aa: CASSELMGAGANVLTF

j_call: TRBJ2-3
v_call: TRBV5-1
cdr3_aa: CASSRDRVSDTQYF

j_call: TRBJ1-4
v_call: TRBV5-1
cdr3_aa: CASSRGTGKATNEKLFF

j_call: TRBJ2-3
v_call: TRBV7-2
cdr3_aa: CASSLPGTSGRATQYF

j_call: TRBJ1-5
v_call: TRBV19
cdr3_aa: CASNEGRGQPQHF

j_call: TRBJ1-1
v_call: TRBV9
cdr3_aa: CASSVGYSSNTEAFF

j_call: TRBJ1-1
v_call: TRBV6-4
cdr3_aa: CASSDSGKNTEAFF

j_call: TRBJ2-5
v_call: TRBV27
cdr3_aa: CASSFFRGSETQYF

j_call: TRBJ2-4
v_call: TRBV28
cdr3_aa: CASSGRTLAKNIQYF

j_call: TRBJ2-3
v_call: TRBV30
cdr3_aa: CAWKFARSSSTDTQYF

j_call: TRBJ2-3
v_call: TRBV9
cdr3_aa: CASSVSSGQGLDTQYF

j_call: TRBJ1-5
v_call: TRBV7-8
cdr3_aa: CASSVYFGDSRVQPQHF

j_call: TRBJ2-7
v_call: TRBV5-4
cdr3_aa: CASSLIGQGGEQYF

j_call: TRBJ1-4
v_call: TRBV4-1
cdr3_aa: CASSHRTGLGGGSEKLFF

j_call: TRBJ1-3
v_call: TRBV6-1
cdr3_aa: CASGNTGGSGNTIYF

j_call: TRBJ2-3
v_call: TRBV7-2
cdr3_aa: CASSLEIPHTQYF

j_call: TRBJ1-4
v_call: TRBV15
cdr3_aa: CATSPRANGLFF

j_call: TRBJ2-2
v_call: TRBV6-1
cdr3_aa: CASSESIHTGELFF

j_call: TRBJ2-7
v_call: TRBV2
cdr3_aa: CASGADYEQYF

j_call: TRBJ2-1
v_call: TRBV11-3
cdr3_aa: CASSVGGAVTSYNEQFF

j_call: TRBJ1-1
v_call: TRBV5-1
cdr3_aa: CASSLGGVFTEAFF

j_call: TRBJ1-1
v_call: TRBV7-2
cdr3_aa: CASSLGQMNTEAFF

j_call: TRBJ2-5
v_call: TRBV5-1
cdr3_aa: CASSLPGQGIETQYF

j_call: TRBJ1-1
v_call: TRBV7-9
cdr3_aa: CASSSQGGTEAFF

j_call: TRBJ1-1
v_call: TRBV19
cdr3_aa: CASSFMNTEAFF

j_call: TRBJ2-7
v_call: TRBV19
cdr3_aa: CASSIPGQGTYEQYF

j_call: TRBJ2-1
v_call: TRBV28
cdr3_aa: CASSLQLAVTYNEQFF

j_call: TRBJ1-4
v_call: TRBV5-1
cdr3_aa: CARWTGTPREKLFF